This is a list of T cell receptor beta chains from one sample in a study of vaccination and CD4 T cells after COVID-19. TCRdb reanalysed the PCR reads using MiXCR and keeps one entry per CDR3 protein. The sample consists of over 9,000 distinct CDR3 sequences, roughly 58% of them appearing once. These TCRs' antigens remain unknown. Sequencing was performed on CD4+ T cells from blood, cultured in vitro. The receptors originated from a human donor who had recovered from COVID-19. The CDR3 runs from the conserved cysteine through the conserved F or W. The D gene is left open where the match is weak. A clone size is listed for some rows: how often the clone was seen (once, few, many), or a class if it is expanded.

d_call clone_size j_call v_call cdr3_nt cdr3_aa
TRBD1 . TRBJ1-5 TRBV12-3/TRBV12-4 TGTGCCAGCAGTTTAGCGGGACAGGGGGGACAGCCCCAGCATTTT CASSLAGQGGQPQHF
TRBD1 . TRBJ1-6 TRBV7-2 TGTGCCAGCAGCTCCAGGGGGCAAGGTTCACCCCTCCACTTT CASSSRGQGSPLHF
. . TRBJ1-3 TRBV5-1 TGCGCCAGCAGCTTGCAGGGAGGAGAGAACACCATATATTTT CASSLQGGENTIYF
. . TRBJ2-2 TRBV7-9 TGTGCCAGCAGCCTGACACGCGGGCTGTTTTTT CASSLTRGLFF
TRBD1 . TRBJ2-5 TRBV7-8 TGTGCCAGCAGCTTAGACAGGGGGGAAGGGGAGACCCAGTACTTC CASSLDRGEGETQYF
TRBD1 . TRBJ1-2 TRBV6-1 TGTGCCAGCAGGGGACAGGGACTGGATTATGGCTACACCTTC CASRGQGLDYGYTF
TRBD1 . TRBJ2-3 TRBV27 TGTGCCAGCAGTCCCAAAGGATTTGGGACAGGGGGCGGCACAGATACGCAGTATTTT CASSPKGFGTGGGTDTQYF
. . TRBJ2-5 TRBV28 TGTGCCAGCAGTTTATGGGCCCCTACACGACCTGGGGAGCAAGAGACCCAGTACTTC CASSLWAPTRPGEQETQYF
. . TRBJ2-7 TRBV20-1 TGCAGTGCTAGAGCGGGGACTGACTCAGGAGAGCAGTACTTC CSARAGTDSGEQYF
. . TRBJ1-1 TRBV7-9 TGTGCCAGCAGCTTAACGGGTAACACTGAAGCTTTCTTT CASSLTGNTEAFF
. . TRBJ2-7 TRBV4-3 TGCGCCAGCACCCAAAAGTACGGGGAGCCGCTCTACGAGCAGTACTTC CASTQKYGEPLYEQYF
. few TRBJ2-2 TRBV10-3 TGTGCCATCCGCGGCGGAGCGGTTGCCGGGGAGCTGTTTTTT CAIRGGAVAGELFF
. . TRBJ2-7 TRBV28 TGTGCCAGCTCACCCTCCTCGCCCTACGAGCAGTACTTC CASSPSSPYEQYF
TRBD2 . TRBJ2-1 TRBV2 TGTGCCAGCAGTTCTGAGACTAGCGGCAATGAGCAGTTCTTC CASSSETSGNEQFF
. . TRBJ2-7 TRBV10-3 TGTGCCATCAGTGAGGACACCTACGAGCAGTACTTC CAISEDTYEQYF
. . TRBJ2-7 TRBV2 TGTGCCAGCAGTGACCCCTCCCGGAGGGCTGAGGGGCAGTACTTC CASSDPSRRAEGQYF
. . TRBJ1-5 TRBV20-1 TGCAGTGCTAGAGATCCGATACAGGGTGGTCAGCCCCAGCATTTT CSARDPIQGGQPQHF
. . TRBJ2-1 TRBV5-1 TGCGCCAGCAGCTCCACTACAGGCAGCTCCTACAATGAGCAGTTCTTC CASSSTTGSSYNEQFF
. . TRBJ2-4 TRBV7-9 TGTGCCAGCAGCATATTCCCCACGGGGGAAGCCAAAAACATTCAGTACTTC CASSIFPTGEAKNIQYF
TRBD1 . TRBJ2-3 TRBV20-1 TGCAGTGCTAGGAGGAACAGGGGGACAGATACGCAGTATTTT CSARRNRGTDTQYF
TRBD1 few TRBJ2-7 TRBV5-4 TGTGCCAGCAGCTTGGCGTCAGGACAGGGTAGGTACGAGCAGTACTTC CASSLASGQGRYEQYF
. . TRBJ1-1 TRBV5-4 TGTGCCAGCAGCTTACGGGTGGGTGAAGCTTTCTTT CASSLRVGEAFF
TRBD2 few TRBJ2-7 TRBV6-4 TGTGCCAGCAGTTTGCTAGCGGGAGAAGCACCTTACGAGCAGTACTTC CASSLLAGEAPYEQYF
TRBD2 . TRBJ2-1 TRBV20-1 TGCAGTGCTGGGAGCGGGAGGGGGTACAATGAGCAGTTCTTC CSAGSGRGYNEQFF
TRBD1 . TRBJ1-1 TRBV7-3 TGTGCCAGCAGCAGAACCGGGACAGGGGTCACTGAAGCTTTCTTT CASSRTGTGVTEAFF
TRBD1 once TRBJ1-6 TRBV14 TGTGCCAGCAGCATTGCAGGGGGAACACCCCTCCACTTT CASSIAGGTPLHF
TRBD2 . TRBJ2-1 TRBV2 TGTGCCAGCGTTCAGCGGGAGGGTGGGGAGCAGTTCTTC CASVQREGGEQFF
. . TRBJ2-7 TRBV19 TGTGCCAGTAGTGGGTCCCGTTCCTACGAGCAGTACTTC CASSGSRSYEQYF
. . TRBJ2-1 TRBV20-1 TGCAGTGCTAGAGACTGGGGGCGGGAGAAGTACAATGAGCAGTTCTTC CSARDWGREKYNEQFF
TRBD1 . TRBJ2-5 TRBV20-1 TGCAGTGCTGGAGAATCCGGGACAGCTGATCTAGGGGGAGAGACCCAGTACTTC CSAGESGTADLGGETQYF
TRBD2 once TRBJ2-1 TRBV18 TGTGCCAGCTCACCGTGGATGATAGCGGGAGGGGGAGAGCAGTTCTTC CASSPWMIAGGGEQFF
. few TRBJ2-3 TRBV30 TGTGCCTGGAGTGTATCCAGCACAGATACGCAGTATTTT CAWSVSSTDTQYF
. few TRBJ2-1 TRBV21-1 TGTGCCAGCAGCAAAGGGACTAGAAGGTACAATGAGCAGTTCTTC CASSKGTRRYNEQFF
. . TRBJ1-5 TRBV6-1 TGTGCCAGCACCCGTTGGGCGACAGAGCGCAATCAGCCCCAGCATTTT CASTRWATERNQPQHF
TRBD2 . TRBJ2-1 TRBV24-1 TGTGCCACCAGTGATTCGGGGACTAGCGGGAACCGCTACAATGAGCAGTTCTTC CATSDSGTSGNRYNEQFF
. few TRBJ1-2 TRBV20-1 TGCAGTGCCTACGATCCGGGACAAACTAACTATGGCTACACCTTC CSAYDPGQTNYGYTF
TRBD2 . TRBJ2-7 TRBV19 TGTGCCAGTAGTATGGGACTAGTTCTCGAGCAGTACTTC CASSMGLVLEQYF
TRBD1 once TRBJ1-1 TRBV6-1 TGTGCCGGCAGCCAGGGGGGGGGAATGAACACTGAAGCTTTCTTT CAGSQGGGMNTEAFF
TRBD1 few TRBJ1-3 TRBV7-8 TGTGCCAGCAGCTCTAGGACAGGGCATGGAAACACCATATATTTT CASSSRTGHGNTIYF
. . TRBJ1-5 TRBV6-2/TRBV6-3 TGTGCCAGCAAGGCAGGGACGCTCAATCAGCCCCAGCATTTT CASKAGTLNQPQHF
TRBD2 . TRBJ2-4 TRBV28 TGTGCCAGCAGTTCCCACGCTAGCGGGGTAGCCAAAAACATTCAGTACTTC CASSSHASGVAKNIQYF
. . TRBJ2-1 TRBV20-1 TGCAGTGCCCCGACGACCGAGAGTAACAATGAGCAGTTCTTC CSAPTTESNNEQFF
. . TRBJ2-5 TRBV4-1 TGCGCCAGCAGCCAAGAACCCAGGGGTGAAAGAGAGACCCAGTACTTC CASSQEPRGERETQYF
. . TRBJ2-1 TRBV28 TGTGCCAGCAGTCCCGTGACAGGCTCCTACAATGAGCAGTTCTTC CASSPVTGSYNEQFF
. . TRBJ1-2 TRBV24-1 TGTGCCACCAGTCCCGGTCCCGACAGGCCTAACTATGGCTACACCTTC CATSPGPDRPNYGYTF
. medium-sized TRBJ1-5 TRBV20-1 TGCAGTGGTTTGACAGGAGTCAGCAATCAGCCCCAGCATTTT CSGLTGVSNQPQHF
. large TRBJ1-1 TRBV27 TGTGCCAGCAGTCTAGGGCTGAACACTGAAGCTTTCTTT CASSLGLNTEAFF
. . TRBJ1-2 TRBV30 TGTGCCTGGATAGGGGATCCCTATGGCTACACCTTC CAWIGDPYGYTF
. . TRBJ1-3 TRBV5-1 TGCGCCAGCAGCCAGGATCAGGGTTTTGGAAACACCATATATTTT CASSQDQGFGNTIYF
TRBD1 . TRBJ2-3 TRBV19 TGTGCCAGTAGTAGCATCCGGACAGGGACTCCCAATTATGCGCAGTATTTT CASSSIRTGTPNYAQYF
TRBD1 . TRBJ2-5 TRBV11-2 TGTGCCAGCAGCTTAGATCCTAGACCCAACAGGGGTGAGACCCAGTACTTC CASSLDPRPNRGETQYF
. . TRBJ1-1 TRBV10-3 TGTGCCATCAGTGAGCCAGGGCGTCGGAACACTGAAGCTTTCTTT CAISEPGRRNTEAFF
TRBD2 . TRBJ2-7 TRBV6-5 TGTGCCAGCAGTTACTCGAGTGGGCTAGCGGGAGGCTCCTACGAGCAGTACTTC CASSYSSGLAGGSYEQYF
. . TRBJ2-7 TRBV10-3 TGTGCCATCAGTGCCCGCAGTCTCGTACGACAGGCCGCCTACGAGCAGTACTTC CAISARSLVRQAAYEQYF
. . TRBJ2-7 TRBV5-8 TGTGCCAGCAGCTTTGCCGGGACCCCTAACTACGAGCAGTACTTC CASSFAGTPNYEQYF
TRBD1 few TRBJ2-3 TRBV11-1 TGTGCCAGCAGCTCCTCTCAGGGGGCGGTAGATACGCAGTATTTT CASSSSQGAVDTQYF
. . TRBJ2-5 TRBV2 . CASGGTSGSFLETQYF
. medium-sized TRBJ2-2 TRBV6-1 TGTGCCAGTACACAGGACCCCCTAAACACCGGGGAGCTGTTTTTT CASTQDPLNTGELFF
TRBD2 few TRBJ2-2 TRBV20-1 TGCAGTGCCCCTGGGACTAGCGGGAAGGCAATCGGGGAGCTGTTTTTT CSAPGTSGKAIGELFF